These 7 T cell receptor beta chains came from one sample sequenced in a study of T cell repertoires in cytomegalovirus infection. Antigens of these TCRs are unknown. TCRdb re-called the reads through MiXCR, storing one row per CDR3 protein. The table has around 750,000 distinct CDR3 sequences, 30% to 35% seen once; the top ten hold roughly 12%. This specimen consisted of cultured CD8+ T cells from PBMCs, obtained from culture after CMV antigen stimulation. These receptors were obtained from a human donor in good health (CMV status not recorded). Some clones in this sample may be carry-over from other donors' samples.

J is TRBJ2-4 and V is TRBV15; TRBD2 matches at 10 bases. The CDR3 has 18 residues. V was clipped by 1 base and J by 4 bases; unmatched bases: 10. Germline CDR1 reads LNHNV; CDR2 reads YYDKDF (reference sequence). The CDR3 reads CATSRGLLAGAEKNIQYF. CDR3 DNA: TGTGCCACCAGCAGAGGACTTCTAGCGGGGGCCGAGAAAAACATTCAGTACTTC.

This chain uses TRBV20-1 with TRBJ1-2, with 9 bases lining up with TRBD1. This CDR3 has 18 amino acids. The germline gives CDR1 DFQATT, CDR2 SNEGSKA (reference sequence). The junction had 21 bases not matched to a gene; V was cut back by 6 bases and J by 4 bases. The CDR3 loop is CSAFFWGDRDPSGYGYTF. CDR3 nucleotides: TGCAGTGCCTTCTTCTGGGGGGACAGGGATCCGAGCGGCTATGGCTACACCTTC.

This clonotype was recorded a few times. The chain uses TRBV19 and TRBJ1-5; weak D call: TRBD1 (6 bases). Trimming took off 4 bases at V and 5 bases at J, with 15 bases between the two ends. The CDR3 has 15 amino acids. Germline loops: CDR1 LNHDA, CDR2 SQIVND (reference sequence). The CDR3 sequence is CASSSNRGKDQPQHF. CDR3 DNA sequence: TGTGCCAGTAGTAGTAATAGGGGGAAGGATCAGCCCCAGCATTTT.

V and J are TRBV4-3 and TRBJ1-6; no reliable D call. The V and J ends lost 1 base and 11 bases respectively, with 6 bases between them. The length of the CDR3 is 12 residues. Per the germline V gene, CDR1 is LGHNA and CDR2 is YSLEER. The CDR3 protein is CASSQGRTPLHF. The CDR3 bases are TGCGCCAGCAGCCAAGGAAGGACACCCCTCCACTTT.

As concerns this clonotype: The junction does not match germline at one end; this may be a read error. The chain links TRBV12-3 or TRBV12-4 to TRBJ2-4, with 10 bases matching TRBD1. This CDR3 contains 14 residues. This CDR3 is CAGRPGTGAGIQYF. DNA of the CDR3: TGTGCCGGCAGACCGGGGACAGGGGCCGGCATTCAGTACTTC.

This chain joins TRBV20-1 and TRBJ2-3; D uncertain. Trimming took 0 bases from V and 3 from J, leaving 4 bases between them. The CDR3 covers 12 residues. CDR1 DFQATT and CDR2 SNEGSKA come from the germline V gene (reference sequence). CDR3 in amino acids: CSARDGTDTQYF. CDR3 coding DNA: TGCAGTGCTAGAGATGGGACAGATACGCAGTATTTT.

This clonotype has a handful of counts. The chain is built from TRBV6-5 and TRBJ2-5, with D possibly being TRBD1 (5 bases). The V and J ends lost 5 bases and 1 base respectively, with 11 bases between them. From germline, CDR1 is MNHEY and CDR2 SVGAGI. The CDR3 length is 14 residues. The CDR3 nucleotides read TGTGCCAGCAGTCCCTCGACAGCCCAAGAGACCCAGTACTTC. Protein sequence: CASSPSTAQETQYF.